These 2 T cell receptor beta chains were sequenced from one sample in a study of tumor and adjacent non-tumor tissue in lung cancer. This sample's RNA came from whole unsorted tissue. Distant lung tissue was collected more than 3 cm away from the tumor edge. The library came from three nested PCR rounds adapted from ARM-PCR protocols. A single record per CDR3 protein comes from TCRdb applying MiXCR to the multiplex PCR reads. In the table there are about 50,000 distinct CDR3 sequences, about 70% of which are singletons. Sequenced input: distant non-tumor lung tissue. These receptors all come from a woman in her sixties with non-small cell lung cancer.

Concerning this clonotype: Sequence at one end of the junction differs from germline and may be a read error. The chain is built from TRBV7-8 and TRBJ2-1; TRBD2 is a possible D gene (5 bases). Germline assignment: CDR1 SGHVS and CDR2 FQNEAQ. The CDR3 consists of 15 residues. CDR3 nucleotides: TGTGCCAGCAGCGCCTCGGTGGGAGCATACAATGGGCAGTTCTTC. It specifies CASSASVGAYNGQFF. The whole variable domain, remainder taken from reference TRBV7-8 and TRBJ2-1, is GAGVSQSPRYKVAKRGQDVALRCDPISGHVSLFWYQQALGQGPEFLTYFQNEAQLDKSGLPSDRFFAERPEGSVSTLKIQRTQQEDSAVYLCASSASVGAYNGQFFGPGTRLTVL.

This chain joins TRBV6-2 or TRBV6-3 and TRBJ1-1; D is ambiguous. V was shortened by 6 bases and J by 0 bases, with 8 bases between the two germline ends. There are 13 residues in the CDR3. Germline-derived CDR1 and CDR2 are MNHEY and SVGEGT. The CDR3 spells CASRVGVNTEAFF. In DNA, the CDR3 is TGTGCCAGCAGGGTCGGAGTGAACACTGAAGCTTTCTTT.